This TCR beta chain was sequenced for a study of technical replicates of blood from a handful of donors. Sequencing was performed with immunoSEQ multiplex PCR; in TCRdb, only in-frame clones are kept and a portion is missing. Of some 71,000 clones listed, about 97% are singletons. The CDR3 extends over 17 amino acids. J gave up 4 bases and V 4 bases, and 13 bases lay outside the gene matches. Germline CDR1 SGHAT, CDR2 FQNNGV. V and J are TRBV11-2 and TRBJ1-3, with TRBD1 matching 7 bases. The TCR comes from a human donor in good health. The material sequenced was T cells isolated from PBMCs. The CDR3 nucleotides read TGTGCCAGCAGCTCCCGCGAAAAAGGGGGCTCCGGAAACACCATATATTTT. Protein sequence: CASSSREKGGSGNTIYF.